One sample yielded the 30 T cell receptor beta chains listed below, sequenced in a study of human versus mouse CDR3 diversity and MHC coevolution. Clones were read by immunoSEQ multiplex PCR, and TCRdb kept only the in-frame ones, dropping some. The sample yields about 81,000 clones, about 93% seen once. The sequencing input was naive CD4+ T cells from blood. The subset: CD45RO-negative CD62L-positive naive CD4 T cells. The receptors derive from a person aged 25 to 75 in good health.

V is TRBV5-5 and J is TRBJ2-7, with 10 nucleotides matching TRBD1. The germline V gene has CDR1 SGHKS and CDR2 YYEKEE (reference sequence). This CDR3 region has 16 residues. Trimming cost V 1 base and J 0 bases; bases outside gene matches: 4. The CDR3 sequence: CASSLRGTGVSYEQYF. CDR3 in DNA: TGTGCCAGCAGCTTGCGGGGGACAGGGGTCTCCTACGAGCAGTACTTC.

The chain carries TRBV30 and TRBJ1-5, with 8 bases fitting TRBD1. Germline loops: CDR1 GTSNPN, CDR2 SVGIG (reference sequence). The V gene end was trimmed by 0 bases and the J gene end by 2 bases; junction bases not matched to a gene: 12. This CDR3 is 18 amino acids long. The CDR3 region has the DNA TGTGCCTGGAGTGTAAGAACAGGGGGTCTGTGGGGCAATCAGCCCCAGCATTTT. This encodes CAWSVRTGGLWGNQPQHF. Based on the CDR3 plus reference TRBV30 and TRBJ1-5, the full variable domain is SQTIHQWPATLVQPVGSPLSLECTVEGTSNPNLYWYRQAAGRGLQLLFYSVGIGQISSEVPQNLSASRPQDRQFILSSKKLLLSDSGFYLCAWSVRTGGLWGNQPQHFGDGTRLSIL.

The chain carries TRBV28 and TRBJ2-1; 8 nucleotides line up with TRBD2. The germline V gene has CDR1 MDHEN and CDR2 SYDVKM. V shed 3 bases, J shed 2 bases, and the junction held 6 bases outside the gene matches. The CDR3 is 16 amino acids. Here the CDR3 reads CASSFHASGPYNEQFF. The CDR3 coding sequence is TGTGCCAGCAGTTTCCATGCTAGCGGGCCCTACAATGAGCAGTTCTTC.

The rearrangement uses TRBV11-3 and TRBJ2-3; TRBD2 aligns across 8 bases. J gave up 9 bases and V 0 bases, and 5 bases lay outside the gene matches. The CDR3 runs 14 residues. Germline CDR1 SGHNT, CDR2 YENEEA. For the CDR3, the DNA is TGTGCCAGCAGCTTAGATAGCGGGGTAACAACGCAGTATTTT. Translation: CASSLDSGVTTQYF.

For this clone: Other DNA sequences within the sample encode an identical CDR3. J is TRBJ1-2 and V is TRBV28; 10 bases fit TRBD1. V shed 6 bases and J 5 bases; nucleotides not matched to a gene: 6. Germline CDR1 MDHEN, CDR2 SYDVKM. This CDR3 contains 14 residues. The CDR3 DNA reads as TGTGCCAGCAGCCTGGGACAGGGGACGTATGGCTACACCTTC. Residues: CASSLGQGTYGYTF.

The J gene is TRBJ1-2, the V gene TRBV6-5; tentatively, D is TRBD1 (6 bases). Germline values: CDR1 MNHEY, CDR2 SVGAGI. The CDR3 extends over 14 amino acids. The V and J ends lost 5 bases and 0 bases respectively, with 10 bases between them. The CDR3 region has the DNA TGTGCCAGCAGTCGGACAGCTACTAACTATGGCTACACCTTC. Translated, it gives CASSRTATNYGYTF.

The rearrangement uses TRBV11-2 and TRBJ1-5, with D maybe TRBD1 (6 bases). CDR3 length: 14 residues. The V and J ends lost 0 bases and 7 bases respectively, with 10 bases between them. Germline V gene lookup returns CDR1 SGHAT and CDR2 FQNNGV. CDR3 sequence: CASSLDRGGQPQHF. Written as DNA, the CDR3 is TGTGCCAGCAGCTTAGATCGTGGGGGCCAGCCCCAGCATTTT.

The J gene is TRBJ1-2, the V gene TRBV7-8, with D possibly TRBD1 on 5 matching bases. V was clipped by 11 bases and J by 2 bases, with 9 bases between them. CDR1 and CDR2 (germline): SGHVS, FQNEAQ. The CDR3 runs to 11 residues. The CDR3 spells CALRGNYGYTF. Here the CDR3 DNA reads TGTGCCCTTCGGGGGAACTATGGCTACACCTTC. Filled out from reference TRBV7-8 and TRBJ1-2, the complete variable domain reads GAGVSQSPRYKVAKRGQDVALRCDPISGHVSLFWYQQALGQGPEFLTYFQNEAQLDKSGLPSDRFFAERPEGSVSTLKIQRTQQEDSAVYLCALRGNYGYTFGSGTRLTVV.

The CDR3 DNA is TGCGCCAGCAGGGACAGGGCGGGCGGGGAGCTGTTTTTT. Its protein is CASRDRAGGELFF. V is TRBV5-1 and J is TRBJ2-2; 8 nucleotides line up with TRBD1. The CDR3 length is 13 residues. The germline gives CDR1 SGHRS, CDR2 YFSETQ. The trim removed 5 bases at V and 7 bases at J, leaving 4 bases unmatched.

This clone has a single count. Written as DNA, the CDR3 is TGTGCCTGGAATCCAGGGGGCGTAAAGACCCAGTACTTC. Its translation is CAWNPGGVKTQYF. This chain connects TRBV30 to TRBJ2-5, with 8 bases fitting TRBD1. Germline-derived CDR1 and CDR2 are GTSNPN and SVGIG (reference sequence). With V trimmed by 4 bases and J by 6 bases, 7 bases remained unmatched. The CDR3 loop spans 13 amino acids. Combining the CDR3 with reference TRBV30 and TRBJ2-5 gives the whole variable domain SQTIHQWPATLVQPVGSPLSLECTVEGTSNPNLYWYRQAAGRGLQLLFYSVGIGQISSEVPQNLSASRPQDRQFILSSKKLLLSDSGFYLCAWNPGGVKTQYFGPGTRLLVL.

The gene calls are TRBV19 and TRBJ2-7; possibly TRBD1 for D (5 bases). Germline CDR1 is LNHDA and CDR2 is SQIVND (reference sequence). The CDR3 loop spans 12 amino acids. V shed 7 bases and J shed 3 bases, with 10 bases lying between them. The CDR3 protein is CASNRQGYEQYF. Written as DNA, the CDR3 is TGTGCCAGTAATCGTCAGGGCTACGAGCAGTACTTC.

This clone was counted a single time. V and J are TRBV7-2 and TRBJ2-7, with TRBD1 as a possible D gene (5 bases). The CDR3 extends over 14 amino acids. Trimming left V 4 bases short and J 1 base short, with 11 bases between. The V gene's germline CDR1 is SGHTA and CDR2 FQGNSA. The CDR3 here is CASSSTGVSYEQYF. For the CDR3, the DNA is TGTGCCAGCAGCTCCACAGGAGTTTCCTACGAGCAGTACTTC. Complete variable domain (other parts from reference TRBV7-2 and TRBJ2-7): GAGVSQSPSNKVTEKGKDVELRCDPISGHTALYWYRQSLGQGLEFLIYFQGNSAPDKSGLPSDRFSAERTGGSVSTLTIQRTQQEDSAVYLCASSSTGVSYEQYFGPGTRLTVT.

The chain links TRBV7-9 to TRBJ2-7; 10 bases match TRBD1. Germline assignment: CDR1 SEHNR and CDR2 FQNEAQ (reference sequence). The CDR3 length is 14 residues. J gave up 5 bases and V 4 bases, and 5 bases lay outside the gene matches. CDR3 amino acids: CASSSGQGKNEQYF. In DNA, the CDR3 is TGTGCCAGCAGCTCGGGACAGGGGAAGAACGAGCAGTACTTC.

The chain recombines TRBV11-1 with TRBJ2-7; 13 nucleotides agree with TRBD2. J gave up 7 bases and V 5 bases, and 8 bases lay outside the gene matches. The CDR3 covers 15 residues. The germline CDR1 and CDR2 sequences are SGHAT and FQDESV (reference sequence). CDR3 DNA: TGTGCCAGCAGCCTCAACTCGGGACTAGCGGGAGAGCAGTACTTC. Protein: CASSLNSGLAGEQYF. The variable domain in full, completed from reference TRBV11-1 and TRBJ2-7, reads EAEVAQSPRYKITEKSQAVAFWCDPISGHATLYWYRQILGQGPELLVQFQDESVVDDSQLPKDRFSAERLKGVDSTLKIQPAELGDSAMYLCASSLNSGLAGEQYFGPGTRLTVT.

The CDR3 coding sequence is TGCGCCAGCAGCCAAGACGACAGATACTCTGGGGCCAACGTCCTGACTTTC. It translates to CASSQDDRYSGANVLTF. The chain links TRBV4-3 to TRBJ2-6; possibly TRBD1 for D (5 bases). This CDR3 is built from 17 residues. Per the germline V gene, CDR1 is LGHNA and CDR2 is YSLEER. The ends were cut back, 0 bases at V and 0 bases at J, with 9 bases in the middle.

The chain couples TRBV6-6 to TRBJ1-2; the D gene is possibly TRBD1 (5 bases). Between the trimmed V and J ends, which lost 6 bases and 2 bases, there was a span of 16 bases. Germline lookup yields CDR1 MNHNY and CDR2 SVGAGI (reference sequence). CDR3 size: 15 residues. The CDR3 nucleotides read TGTGCCAGCAGGCAGGGAACCCCCCCCAACTATGGCTACACCTTC. This translates into CASRQGTPPNYGYTF.

The CDR3: CAISERPGPQPQHF. The CDR3 DNA reads TGTGCCATCAGTGAGCGTCCAGGCCCCCAGCCCCAGCATTTT. J is TRBJ1-5 and V is TRBV10-3; D unresolved. The CDR3 has 14 amino acids. V gave up 2 bases and J gave up 7 bases, with 12 bases separating them. Germline V CDR1 and CDR2: ENHRY, SYGVKD.

The chain combines TRBV11-3 with TRBJ2-7; D possibly corresponds to TRBD1 (5 bases). The CDR3 runs to 13 residues. CDR1 is SGHNT, CDR2 YENEEA, per germline. Trimming cost V 0 bases and J 4 bases, with 7 bases left between them. DNA for the CDR3: TGTGCCAGCAGCTTAGACCGACAGTACGAGCAGTACTTC. This translates into CASSLDRQYEQYF. The variable domain in full, with the rest retrieved from reference TRBV11-3 and TRBJ2-7, is EAGVVQSPRYKIIEKKQPVAFWCNPISGHNTLYWYLQNLGQGPELLIRYENEEAVDDSQLPKDRFSAERLKGVDSTLKIQPAELGDSAVYLCASSLDRQYEQYFGPGTRLTVT.

This chain links TRBV28 with TRBJ1-1; a possible D gene is TRBD1 (6 bases). This CDR3 has 15 amino acids. The V and J ends lost 6 bases and 4 bases respectively, with 18 bases between them. Germline CDR1 reads MDHEN; CDR2 reads SYDVKM. The CDR3 DNA follows: TGTGCCAGCAGCCTATCCTCAGGGGTTAGCACTGAAGCTTTCTTT. Translating gives CASSLSSGVSTEAFF.

The V and J genes are TRBV7-2 and TRBJ2-7, with D perhaps matching TRBD1 (6 bases). The CDR3 is 17 residues long. From germline, CDR1 is SGHTA and CDR2 FQGNSA. The V end was cut by 6 bases, the J end by 1 base, with 22 bases between. In DNA form, the CDR3 reads TGTGCCAGCAGACATTCCTCAGGGGACCCAACTTCCTACGAGCAGTACTTC. Amino acid sequence: CASRHSSGDPTSYEQYF.

The chain uses TRBV7-2 and TRBJ1-2, with 7 positions matching TRBD1. CDR1 and CDR2 from the germline V gene are SGHTA and FQGNSA. CDR3 length: 13 residues. With V trimmed by 5 bases and J by 6 bases, 6 bases remained unmatched. CDR3 loop: CASSPDRDHGYTF. The CDR3 DNA reads TGTGCCAGCAGCCCTGACAGGGACCATGGCTACACCTTC.

The chain uses TRBV6-6 and TRBJ1-5; D may be TRBD1 (5 bases). CDR1 is MNHNY, CDR2 SVGAGI, per germline (reference sequence). Trimming left V 0 bases short and J 6 bases short, with 12 bases between. The CDR3 is made up of 15 amino acids. This chain's CDR3 is CASSYSGGDGQPQHF. CDR3 bases: TGTGCCAGCAGTTACTCGGGCGGGGACGGTCAGCCCCAGCATTTT.

The chain has TRBV10-3 and TRBJ2-3, with TRBD2 matching 8 bases. Germline trimming cut 5 bases from V and 5 bases from J; bases unmatched to any gene: 12. CDR3 length equals 16 residues. Germline CDR1 reads ENHRY; CDR2 reads SYGVKD. CDR3 nucleotide sequence: TGTGCCATCAGTCAATCGACGAGCGGGGGAGGAGATACGCAGTATTTT. It specifies CAISQSTSGGGDTQYF.

The chain uses TRBV6-5 and TRBJ1-5, with D perhaps matching TRBD1 (5 bases). CDR1 and CDR2 from the germline V gene are MNHEY and SVGAGI. Trimming took 6 bases from V and 4 from J, leaving 13 bases between them. The CDR3 totals 14 residues. The CDR3 loop reads CASSRSGGNQPQHF. DNA for the CDR3: TGTGCCAGCAGCCGTAGTGGGGGGAATCAGCCCCAGCATTTT.

The chain recombines TRBV6-5 with TRBJ2-4; 9 nucleotides agree with TRBD1. The CDR3 covers 14 residues. The J segment lost 2 bases and the V segment lost 6 bases, leaving 2 bases of the junction unmatched. Germline V CDR1 and CDR2: MNHEY, SVGAGI. The CDR3 here is CASRDRGPKNIQYF. In DNA, the CDR3 is TGTGCCAGCAGGGACAGGGGCCCCAAAAACATTCAGTACTTC.

The V gene is TRBV28, the J gene TRBJ1-1; D not resolved. The CDR3 covers 14 residues. Germline CDR1 and CDR2: MDHEN and SYDVKM. V was cut by 2 bases and J by 4 bases, with 11 bases left in between. CDR3 in amino acids: CASSLGGKATEAFF. Here the CDR3 DNA reads TGTGCCAGCAGTTTAGGAGGGAAGGCCACTGAAGCTTTCTTT. Full variable domain (rest looked up from reference TRBV28 and TRBJ1-1): DVKVTQSSRYLVKRTGEKVFLECVQDMDHENMFWYRQDPGLGLRLIYFSYDVKMKEKGDIPEGYSVSREKKERFSLILESASTNQTSMYLCASSLGGKATEAFFGQGTRLTVV.

The chain couples TRBV30 to TRBJ2-2; perhaps TRBD2 as D (6 bases). From germline, CDR1 is GTSNPN and CDR2 SVGIG (reference sequence). CDR3 length: 13 residues. The ends were cut back, 8 bases at V and 6 bases at J, with 16 bases in the middle. DNA for the CDR3: TGTGCCCGGCACGGGACTTGGGCCGGGGAGCTGTTTTTT. Amino acid sequence: CARHGTWAGELFF.

Comments on this clone: Other DNA sequences within the sample encode an identical CDR3. CDR3 sequence reads: CASSSQGNEQFF. As DNA, the CDR3 is TGTGCCAGCAGCTCTCAGGGCAATGAGCAGTTCTTC. The V and J genes are TRBV7-9 and TRBJ2-1; weak D call: TRBD1 (5 bases). The CDR3 totals 12 residues. V lost 4 bases and J lost 6, with 7 bases in between. From germline, CDR1 is SEHNR and CDR2 FQNEAQ (reference sequence).

For the CDR3, the DNA is TGTGCCAGCAGCGAGCCCCAGGGGCAGCGGGAGGGCCGCGGTAGCTCCTACAATGAGCAGTTCTTC. Protein product: CASSEPQGQREGRGSSYNEQFF. This sequence joins TRBV9 and TRBJ2-1, with 10 nucleotides matching TRBD2. The trim removed 3 bases at V and 0 bases at J, leaving 21 bases unmatched. This CDR3 has 22 amino acids. The V gene's germline CDR1 is SGDLS and CDR2 YYNGEE.

The chain employs TRBV7-2 and TRBJ2-7, with D possibly matching TRBD2 (7 bases). This CDR3 is 14 amino acids long. Germline CDR1 reads SGHTA; CDR2 reads FQGNSA. The V and J ends lost 0 bases and 4 bases respectively, with 10 bases between them. The CDR3 nucleotides are TGTGCCAGCAGCTTAGCAGGGGGGGTTTACGAGCAGTACTTC. Protein sequence: CASSLAGGVYEQYF.